Below are 19 T cell receptor beta chains sequenced from a single sample in a study of shared clonotypes between healthy human individuals (dated by TCRdb to the early 2020s). Libraries were constructed by the immunoSEQ multiplex PCR assay. This immuneACCESS table, as held by TCRdb, lists in-frame sequences with V and J called but not all clones. Of the missing ones, under half trace to an unresolved V gene in checked studies; the others have no known cause. Counted in this sample were about 560,000 clones; around 78% of them appeared once. Around 13% of the sample is in the top ten clones. The specimen was PBMCs. All receptors derive from a woman between 40 and 50 years old in good health. Some clones in this sample may be carry-over from other donors' samples.

The gene calls are TRBV27 and TRBJ2-5; D is perhaps TRBD2 (7 bases). CDR1 MNHEY and CDR2 SMNVEV come from the germline V gene (reference sequence). The CDR3 spans 13 residues. V lost 8 bases, J lost 5 bases, and 15 bases lay in between. CDR3 DNA sequence: TGTGCCAGCGGTGGGAGGGGGGGCGAGACCCAGTACTTC. It codes for CASGGRGGETQYF.

J is TRBJ2-2 and V is TRBV9; 13 nucleotides agree with TRBD2. CDR1 SGDLS and CDR2 YYNGEE come from the germline V gene. This CDR3 has 16 residues. With 4 bases clipped from V and 6 bases from J, the junction kept 6 bases outside the gene matches. The CDR3 sequence is CASSIGLAGEAGELFF. The CDR3 DNA reads as TGTGCCAGCAGCATCGGACTAGCGGGAGAGGCCGGGGAGCTGTTTTTT.

The V call is TRBV19, the J call TRBJ1-4; tentative D call: TRBD1 (5 bases). Germline loops: CDR1 LNHDA, CDR2 SQIVND (reference sequence). The V end was cut by 6 bases, the J end by 8 bases, with 16 bases between. The CDR3 is 14 amino acids. The CDR3 protein is CASSVQGMREKLFF. In nucleotides, the CDR3 is TGTGCCAGTAGCGTCCAGGGAATGAGAGAAAAACTGTTTTTT.

In regard to this clone: A far larger clone lies a single base away; this is likely a read error. The chain recombines TRBV15 with TRBJ1-2; D is possibly TRBD1 (5 bases). Germline CDR1 reads LNHNV; CDR2 reads YYDKDF (reference sequence). This CDR3 contains 16 residues. V was pared by 1 base and J by 0 bases, with 12 bases between. The DNA of the CDR3 is TGTGCCACCAGCAGAGGAGGGGTGACAACTAACTATGGCTACACCTTC. Translation: CATSRGGVTTNYGYTF. The complete variable domain, with remaining parts taken from reference TRBV15 and TRBJ1-2, reads DAMVIQNPRYQVTQFGKPVTLSCSQTLNHNVMYWYQQKSSQAPKLLFHYYDKDFNNEADTPDNFQSRRPNTSFCFLDIRSPGLGDTAMYLCATSRGGVTTNYGYTFGSGTRLTVV.

This chain uses TRBV27 with TRBJ2-5, with D possibly being TRBD2 (5 bases). Matching the DNA end better, TRBJ2-7 makes the J call doubtful. Germline V gene data show CDR1 as MNHEY and CDR2 as SMNVEV (reference sequence). The CDR3 loop spans 15 amino acids. This chain's CDR3 is CASSTWERYTYEQYF. In DNA, the CDR3 is TGTGCCAGCAGTACCTGGGAGCGTTATACCTACGAGCAGTACTTC.

In its sample, this clone was seen once. V usage is TRBV4-1 and J usage is TRBJ2-7; the match to TRBD2 covers 11 bases. This CDR3 is 16 amino acids long. The ends lost 5 bases at V and 5 bases at J; junction bases unmatched: 11. In germline, CDR1 is MGHRA, CDR2 YSYEKL. In DNA, the CDR3 is TGCGCCAGCAGCTCCTATAGCGGGAGGGCTAGGAACGAGCAGTACTTC. It codes for CASSSYSGRARNEQYF.

V and J are TRBV4-2 and TRBJ2-3, with 8 bases fitting TRBD2. The V gene end was trimmed by 2 bases and the J gene end by 5 bases; junction bases not matched to a gene: 0. The CDR3 covers 13 residues. CDR1 LGHNA and CDR2 YNFKEQ come from the germline V gene. The DNA of the CDR3 is TGTGCCAGCAGCCAACGGGAGGGAGATACGCAGTATTTT. Residues: CASSQREGDTQYF.

This chain uses TRBV4-1 with TRBJ2-7, with 14 bases identical to TRBD2. The CDR3 consists of 18 residues. The germline V gene has CDR1 MGHRA and CDR2 YSYEKL. The V gene end was trimmed by 4 bases and the J gene end by 3 bases; junction bases not matched to a gene: 11. CDR3 DNA: TGCGCCAGCAGCCCGGGACTAGCGGGAGTGAACTCCGTCTACGAGCAGTACTTC. Protein: CASSPGLAGVNSVYEQYF.

The chain is built from TRBV27 and TRBJ2-4; D possibly uses TRBD1 or TRBD2 (7 bases each). The CDR3 is 17 residues long. The germline V gene has CDR1 MNHEY and CDR2 SMNVEV (reference sequence). V lost 4 bases to trimming and J lost 1 base, with 17 bases between them. CDR3 in DNA: TGTGCCAGCAGTTCCGCGACAGGGAGGGTCGCCAAAAACATTCAGTACTTC. Translated, it gives CASSSATGRVAKNIQYF.

The table lists this clone with a count of one. This chain joins TRBV4-2 and TRBJ2-1, with 12 positions matching TRBD2. V was pared by 6 bases and J by 2 bases, with 5 bases of the junction left unmatched. Germline lookup yields CDR1 LGHNA and CDR2 YNFKEQ. The CDR3 totals 16 residues. The CDR3 is CASSLTSGRAYNEQFF. In nucleotides, the CDR3 is TGTGCCAGCAGTTTGACTAGCGGGAGAGCCTACAATGAGCAGTTCTTC.

The V call is TRBV14, the J call TRBJ2-7; 11 bases are a match to TRBD2. CDR3 length equals 15 residues. After removal of 3 bases from V and 7 bases from J, the junction contained 8 bases not matched to a gene. The germline CDR1 and CDR2 sequences are SGHDN and FVKESK. The CDR3 region is CASSQQLAGVREQYF. Here the CDR3 DNA reads TGTGCCAGCAGCCAGCAACTAGCGGGAGTTCGGGAGCAGTACTTC.

V gene TRBV15 combines with J gene TRBJ2-7; 9 bases agree with TRBD2. The trim removed 8 bases at V and 3 bases at J, leaving 17 bases unmatched. CDR3 length: 17 residues. Germline V CDR1 and CDR2: LNHNV, YYDKDF (reference sequence). The CDR3 DNA sequence: TGTGCCACCTCGCCGGGACTAGCCATTTCCTGGGGCTACGAGCAGTACTTC. Amino acids: CATSPGLAISWGYEQYF.

A word on this clone: This sample includes further DNA sequences coding for the same CDR3. The J gene is TRBJ1-2, the V gene TRBV7-6; TRBD1 matches 7 bases. The trim removed 6 bases at V and 2 bases at J, leaving 3 bases unmatched. CDR1 SGHVS and CDR2 FNYEAQ come from the germline V gene. The CDR3 consists of 13 residues. The CDR3 region is CASSPQGNYGYTF. Here the CDR3 DNA reads TGTGCCAGCAGTCCACAGGGGAACTATGGCTACACCTTC.

As for this clone: No DNA is shown, since the ends of the CDR3 on it are uncertain; the CDR3 is the one TCRdb lists. V usage is TRBV30 and J usage is TRBJ2-5. The CDR3 length is 11 residues, termini included. Germline assignment: CDR1 GTSNPN and CDR2 SVGIG (reference sequence). CDR3 in amino acids: CAWASGTGRNF.

V and J are TRBV11-2 and TRBJ2-5; no firm D call. The CDR3 consists of 13 residues. Germline V gene data show CDR1 as SGHAT and CDR2 as FQNNGV. V was cut by 9 bases and J by 1 base, with 12 bases left in between. CDR3 sequence reads: CASSRGPQETQYF. Written as DNA, the CDR3 is TGTGCCAGTTCTCGCGGTCCCCAAGAGACCCAGTACTTC.

This sequence joins TRBV13 and TRBJ2-1, with 13 bases identical to TRBD2. Germline V lookup: CDR1 PRHDT, CDR2 FYEKMQ (reference sequence). The CDR3 runs to 15 residues. The J segment lost 8 bases and the V segment lost 5 bases, leaving 6 bases of the junction unmatched. CDR3 DNA: TGTGCCAGCAGCGCAGGACTAGCGGGAGTTGATGAGCAGTTCTTC. It encodes CASSAGLAGVDEQFF.

The chain has TRBV28 and TRBJ1-6, with D possibly being TRBD1 (6 bases). Germline CDR1 reads MDHEN; CDR2 reads SYDVKM. Between the trimmed V and J ends, which lost 2 bases and 17 bases, there was a span of 16 bases. The CDR3 is made up of 13 amino acids. The chain's CDR3 is CASSLQGNGIFHF. The DNA of the CDR3 is TGTGCCAGCAGTTTACAGGGGAATGGGATTTTCCACTTT.

CDR3 region: CASSLITDTQYF. CDR3 sequence (DNA): TGTGCCAGCAGCTTAATTACAGATACGCAGTATTTT. V is TRBV7-6 and J is TRBJ2-3, with no clear D. The ends were cut back, 2 bases at V and 3 bases at J, with 3 bases in the middle. Germline loops: CDR1 SGHVS, CDR2 FNYEAQ. The CDR3 loop spans 12 amino acids.

Turning to this clone: A far larger clone differs by one base, so this is likely a read error. The same CDR3 also results from other DNA sequences found in this sample. This rearrangement joins TRBV30 to TRBJ1-1, with TRBD1 as a possible D gene (5 bases). The CDR3 is made up of 12 amino acids. The germline CDR1 and CDR2 sequences are GTSNPN and SVGIG (reference sequence). CDR3 in amino acids: CAWSVQEGKAFF. The CDR3 coding sequence is TGTGCCTGGAGTGTACAGGAGGGAAAAGCTTTCTTC.